The source of this T cell receptor beta chain is a study of OX40 agonist ivuxolimab in advanced cancers. Background on the study: Six ivuxolimab dose levels, 0.01 to 10 mg/kg, were given intravenously every 2 weeks.

To note about this clone: Antigen unknown.

Here immunoSEQ multiplex PCR was the method, and the copy in TCRdb shows in-frame clones only, minus some. This table holds 15,000 or so clones, roughly 75% found once. The study's findings and limits: The study found that CD8+ T cells averaged more expanded clones than CD4+.

Germline CDR1 MDHEN, CDR2 SYDVKM. The CDR3 consists of 12 residues. The ends were cut back, 5 bases at V and 9 bases at J, with 11 bases in the middle. The receptor comes from an adult with an advanced solid tumor such as melanoma, head and neck, liver or kidney cancer. Sequenced material: CD4+ or CD8+ T cells sorted from blood, taken in a trial of the OX40 agonist ivuxolimab. The chain joins TRBV28 to TRBJ1-5; D is uncertain. The CDR3 loop reads CASSPQYLPQHF. CDR3 sequence (DNA): TGTGCCAGCAGTCCCCAGTATCTGCCCCAGCATTTT.